Listed below are T cell receptor beta chains from one sample, sequenced in a study of shared clonotypes between healthy human individuals. Libraries were prepared by immunoSEQ multiplex PCR; TCRdb keeps only in-frame clonotypes and omits some of them. The table lists 1.6 million or so clones, approximately 98.5% of them singletons. Sequences were obtained from naive CD4+ T cells sorted from blood. The receptors derive from a man aged 25-45 years in good health. Both conserved end residues are part of each CDR3. The D gene is left open where the match is weak. Expanded clones get a size class; other rows say once, few or many, or leave the size out.

abundance: -
v_gene: TRBV2
len: 11
d_gene: -
j_gene: TRBJ2-7
CDR3nt: TGTGCCAGCAGCCCCAACTACGAGCAGTACTTC
CDR3aa: CASSPNYEQYF

abundance: -
v_gene: TRBV25-1
len: 15
d_gene: TRBD2
j_gene: TRBJ2-1
CDR3nt: TGTGCCAGCAGTGGCAGTCGGGGGGGCTACAATGAGCAGTTCTTC
CDR3aa: CASSGSRGGYNEQFF

abundance: -
v_gene: TRBV18
len: 11
d_gene: -
j_gene: TRBJ2-1
CDR3nt: TGTGCCAGCTCCCTAGGACCGGAGCAGTTCTTC
CDR3aa: CASSLGPEQFF

abundance: -
v_gene: TRBV18
len: 15
d_gene: TRBD1
j_gene: TRBJ2-3
CDR3nt: TGTGCCAGCTCACCACTAGCTACAGGGGGAGATACGCAGTATTTT
CDR3aa: CASSPLATGGDTQYF

abundance: -
v_gene: TRBV5-4
len: 17
d_gene: TRBD2
j_gene: TRBJ2-1
CDR3nt: TGTGCCAGCAGCTCCCCGACTAGCGGGAGATCCTACAATGAGCAGTTCTTC
CDR3aa: CASSSPTSGRSYNEQFF

abundance: -
v_gene: TRBV11-2
len: 16
d_gene: TRBD2
j_gene: TRBJ2-1
CDR3nt: TGTGCCAGCAGCCCCATTAGCGGGAGGGCCTGGAATGAGCAGTTCTTC
CDR3aa: CASSPISGRAWNEQFF

abundance: once
v_gene: TRBV14
len: 14
d_gene: -
j_gene: TRBJ2-2
CDR3nt: TGTGCCAGCAGCCAAGATCTCGGGGGCAAGGAGCTGTTTTTT
CDR3aa: CASSQDLGGKELFF

abundance: -
v_gene: TRBV28
len: 14
d_gene: TRBD1
j_gene: TRBJ2-1
CDR3nt: TGTGCCAGCAGTTGGGACAGGGGATTCAATGAGCAGTTCTTC
CDR3aa: CASSWDRGFNEQFF

abundance: -
v_gene: TRBV4-3
len: 15
d_gene: -
j_gene: TRBJ2-3
CDR3nt: TGCGCCAGCAGCCAAGATTTGGCCGCTACAGATACGCAGTATTTT
CDR3aa: CASSQDLAATDTQYF

abundance: -
v_gene: TRBV7-3
len: 15
d_gene: TRBD2
j_gene: TRBJ2-1
CDR3nt: TGTGCCAGCAGCTCTAGCGGGAGGGTTGGGAATGAGCAGTTCTTC
CDR3aa: CASSSSGRVGNEQFF

abundance: -
v_gene: TRBV28
len: 14
d_gene: -
j_gene: TRBJ2-3
CDR3nt: TGTGCCAGCAGCCAAAACATGATTCTGGATACGCAGTATTTT
CDR3aa: CASSQNMILDTQYF

abundance: -
v_gene: TRBV6-5
len: 12
d_gene: -
j_gene: TRBJ2-1
CDR3nt: TGTGCCAGCAGTTTTAGGTTCCATGAGCAGTTCTTC
CDR3aa: CASSFRFHEQFF

abundance: -
v_gene: TRBV7-8
len: 16
d_gene: -
j_gene: TRBJ2-1
CDR3nt: TGTGCCAGCAGCCCCCCCGAGGGGGTCTCCTACAATGAGCAGTTCTTC
CDR3aa: CASSPPEGVSYNEQFF

abundance: once
v_gene: TRBV29-1
len: 15
d_gene: TRBD1
j_gene: TRBJ1-1
CDR3nt: TGCAGCGTGGATGATGCGGGACAGGGGAACACTGAAGCTTTCTTT
CDR3aa: CSVDDAGQGNTEAFF

abundance: once
v_gene: TRBV5-5
len: 17
d_gene: -
j_gene: TRBJ2-1
CDR3nt: TGTGCCAGCAGGCAGGAGGTGGCCATGAGAGGGTACAATGAGCAGTTCTTC
CDR3aa: CASRQEVAMRGYNEQFF

abundance: -
v_gene: TRBV2
len: 14
d_gene: -
j_gene: TRBJ1-5
CDR3nt: TGTGCCAGCACCCTGAGCGTGGGGGAACAGCCCCAGCATTTT
CDR3aa: CASTLSVGEQPQHF

abundance: -
v_gene: TRBV28
len: 11
d_gene: -
j_gene: TRBJ1-4
CDR3nt: TGTGCCAGCAGACGAAATGAAAAACTGTTTTTT
CDR3aa: CASRRNEKLFF

abundance: -
v_gene: TRBV11-2
len: 14
d_gene: TRBD1
j_gene: TRBJ2-1
CDR3nt: TGTGCCAGCAGCTTATACGGGACAGGGAATGAGCAGTTCTTC
CDR3aa: CASSLYGTGNEQFF

abundance: -
v_gene: TRBV5-5
len: 13
d_gene: -
j_gene: TRBJ2-3
CDR3nt: TGTGCCAGCATCAAACTAATGGGAGATACGCAGTATTTT
CDR3aa: CASIKLMGDTQYF